Below are 21 T cell receptor beta chains sequenced from a single sample in a study of response to subunit inactivated influenza vaccine. MiXCR was run by TCRdb on the RT-PCR reads, yielding one entry per CDR3 protein. The repertoire holds roughly 700,000 distinct CDR3 sequences, with approximately 15% as singletons. The specimen was PBMCs from blood, collected less than 15 days before vaccination. These receptors were collected from a man between 45 and 60 years old who received an inactivated influenza vaccine.

This clonotype was recorded a few times. The chain employs TRBV5-1 and TRBJ2-7; D possibly matches TRBD1 or TRBD2 (6 bases each). Germline V gene data show CDR1 as SGHRS and CDR2 as YFSETQ. V was clipped by 4 bases and J by 0 bases, with 11 bases between them. The CDR3 has 14 amino acids. CDR3 bases: TGCGCCAGCAGCAGGGGGGACCACTCCTACGAGCAGTACTTC. Residues: CASSRGDHSYEQYF.

This clonotype was picked up a small number of times. The chain couples TRBV20-1 to TRBJ1-1, with TRBD1 matching 7 bases. V lost 2 bases and J lost 1; bases outside the gene matches: 7. Germline V gene lookup returns CDR1 DFQATT and CDR2 SNEGSKA (reference sequence). The CDR3 runs 15 residues. The CDR3 region is CSARPRTGANTEAFF. In nucleotides, the CDR3 is TGCAGTGCTAGACCCCGGACAGGAGCGAACACTGAAGCTTTCTTT.

The CDR3 loop is CASSRFGLAGVLSGEQFF. The CDR3 nucleotides read TGTGCCAGCAGCCGCTTTGGACTAGCGGGGGTATTGTCTGGTGAGCAGTTCTTC. The chain links TRBV28 to TRBJ2-1, with 13 bases lining up with TRBD2. The CDR3 totals 18 residues. Germline CDR1 MDHEN, CDR2 SYDVKM. The V gene end was trimmed by 6 bases and the J gene end by 9 bases; junction bases not matched to a gene: 17.

This clonotype was seen a few times. V gene TRBV12-3 or TRBV12-4 combines with J gene TRBJ2-7, with 9 bases that match TRBD1. V trimming: 6 bases; J trimming: 7 bases; junction bases outside the gene matches: 7. This CDR3 contains 13 residues. The CDR3 is CASRVQGATEQYF. CDR3 in DNA: TGTGCCAGCAGAGTACAGGGGGCCACGGAGCAGTACTTC.

This chain joins TRBV4-3 and TRBJ1-1; 7 nucleotides align to TRBD1. The CDR3 length is 15 residues. V dropped 0 bases and J dropped 11; count of bases not matched to a gene: 12. Germline CDR1 is LGHNA and CDR2 is YSLEER. The CDR3: CASSQDPPTQGSAFF. The CDR3 region has the DNA TGCGCCAGCAGCCAAGATCCCCCTACACAGGGGTCGGCTTTCTTT.

This clonotype appeared a few times. The gene calls are TRBV4-1 and TRBJ2-1; TRBD2 agrees at 7 bases. The CDR3 length is 15 residues. Trimming cost V 6 bases and J 4 bases; bases outside gene matches: 9. The germline gives CDR1 MGHRA, CDR2 YSYEKL. CDR3 sequence reads: CASSLGLGFYNEQFF. As DNA, the CDR3 is TGCGCCAGCAGTCTAGGACTAGGCTTTTACAATGAGCAGTTCTTC.

The chain is built from TRBV20-1 and TRBJ2-3; 14 bases align to TRBD2. Germline CDR1 and CDR2: DFQATT and SNEGSKA (reference sequence). Trimming took 5 bases from V and 1 from J; bases not matched to a gene: 2. The length of the CDR3 is 15 residues. CDR3 residues: CSARLAGGRTDTQYF. The CDR3 DNA is TGCAGTGCTCGACTAGCGGGAGGGCGCACAGATACGCAGTATTTT.

This clonotype appeared many times. The chain combines TRBV6-5 with TRBJ2-7; 7 bases are a match to TRBD2. J lost 6 bases, V lost 2 bases, and 4 bases had no gene match. The CDR3 is 13 amino acids. Germline CDR1 and CDR2: MNHEY and SVGAGI. The CDR3 sequence is CASSYVGGSEQYF. The CDR3 region has the DNA TGTGCCAGCAGTTACGTGGGGGGGAGCGAGCAGTACTTC.

This chain connects TRBV5-1 to TRBJ2-2; D gene uncertain. V was clipped by 0 bases and J by 1 base, with 7 bases between them. The CDR3 spans 15 residues. Germline V gene data show CDR1 as SGHRS and CDR2 as YFSETQ. The CDR3, as DNA: TGCGCCAGCAGCTTGGCGCGGAGGAACACCGGGGAGCTGTTTTTT. It encodes CASSLARRNTGELFF.

This clonotype was counted at least ten times. The V call is TRBV24-1, the J call TRBJ2-3, with 9 bases fitting TRBD2. Germline trimming cut 9 bases from V and 6 bases from J; bases unmatched to any gene: 21. In germline, CDR1 is KGHDR, CDR2 SFDVKD. This CDR3 region has 18 residues. The CDR3 loop reads CATQGQSISGGPRDTQYF. The CDR3 region has the DNA TGTGCCACCCAGGGACAGTCGATAAGCGGGGGGCCTCGGGATACGCAGTATTTT.

The CDR3 nucleotides are TGTGCCAGCAGCCCCCGAAGCGGCTCCACAGATACGCAGTATTTT. It encodes CASSPRSGSTDTQYF. This chain uses TRBV7-6 with TRBJ2-3; D may be TRBD2 (5 bases). Trimming stripped 5 bases from V and 2 bases from J, with 14 bases between. This CDR3 comprises 15 residues. Germline V gene lookup returns CDR1 SGHVS and CDR2 FNYEAQ.

This clonotype was detected a few times. J is TRBJ2-1 and V is TRBV20-1, with 13 nucleotides matching TRBD2. The length of the CDR3 is 15 residues. The germline V gene encodes CDR1 DFQATT and CDR2 SNEGSKA (reference sequence). V dropped 4 bases and J dropped 7; count of bases not matched to a gene: 7. The CDR3 nucleotides are TGCAGTGCTAAAAAGGGGACTAGCGGGAAAAATGAGCAGTTCTTC. This encodes CSAKKGTSGKNEQFF.

V gene TRBV30 combines with J gene TRBJ2-1; 15 positions match TRBD2. V dropped 3 bases and J dropped 9; count of bases not matched to a gene: 6. This CDR3 has 15 residues. The germline gives CDR1 GTSNPN, CDR2 SVGIG (reference sequence). CDR3 amino acids: CAWSVGTSGRLEQFF. CDR3 coding DNA: TGTGCCTGGAGCGTTGGGACTAGCGGGAGGCTTGAGCAGTTCTTC.

J is TRBJ2-6 and V is TRBV4-1; D is undetermined. This CDR3 comprises 18 residues. CDR1 and CDR2 from the germline V gene are MGHRA and YSYEKL. Trimming stripped 0 bases from V and 0 bases from J, with 12 bases between. CDR3 nucleotides: TGCGCCAGCAGCCAAGATCCTCTCCTAAACTCTGGGGCCAACGTCCTGACTTTC. Protein sequence: CASSQDPLLNSGANVLTF.

About this clonotype: An end of the junction differs from the germline gene, which may be a read error. CDR3 nucleotide sequence: TGTGCCAGCAGTTTTATGGCGGATCCCTCCCACGAGCAGTACTTC. As protein: CASSFMADPSHEQYF. The chain employs TRBV12-3 or TRBV12-4 and TRBJ2-7; D uncertain. This CDR3 is built from 15 residues.

The gene calls are TRBV28 and TRBJ2-6; D tentatively fits TRBD1 or TRBD2 (6 bases each). Trimming took off 7 bases at V and 5 bases at J, with 18 bases between the two ends. This CDR3 spans 16 amino acids. The germline CDR1 and CDR2 sequences are MDHEN and SYDVKM. The CDR3 sequence: CASTPRGETRANVLTF. Written as DNA, the CDR3 is TGTGCCAGCACCCCGAGGGGGGAAACTCGGGCCAACGTCCTGACTTTC.

The rearrangement joins TRBV6-2 or TRBV6-3 to TRBJ2-7; possibly TRBD2 for D (5 bases). The CDR3 consists of 13 residues. V was trimmed by 6 bases and J by 9 bases, leaving 18 bases between them. Germline values: CDR1 MNHEY, CDR2 SVGEGT. CDR3 sequence: CASSQNRGQGQYF. Here the CDR3 DNA reads TGTGCCAGCAGCCAGAATCGGGGTCAAGGGCAGTACTTC.

This clonotype was observed at least ten times. The gene calls are TRBV15 and TRBJ2-7; D possibly matches TRBD1 or TRBD2 (5 bases each). Germline loops: CDR1 LNHNV, CDR2 YYDKDF (reference sequence). Between the trimmed V and J ends, which lost 0 bases and 2 bases, there was a span of 11 bases. CDR3 length: 15 residues. DNA for the CDR3: TGTGCCACCAGCAGAGATGACGGGGCCCCCTACGAGCAGTACTTC. It translates to CATSRDDGAPYEQYF.

This chain joins TRBV27 and TRBJ2-3; maybe TRBD1 (6 bases). Looked up from germline, CDR1 is MNHEY and CDR2 is SMNVEV (reference sequence). The V and J ends lost 6 bases and 0 bases respectively, with 10 bases between them. This CDR3 is built from 14 residues. The CDR3 region is CASRWTDSTDTQYF. CDR3 coding DNA: TGTGCCAGCAGGTGGACAGATAGCACAGATACGCAGTATTTT.

This clonotype has more than one count but fewer than ten. The rearrangement joins TRBV7-2 to TRBJ1-2; 10 positions match TRBD1. There are 15 residues in the CDR3. Trimming at V came to 4 bases and at J to 4 bases, leaving 6 bases not matched to a gene. Germline V gene lookup returns CDR1 SGHTA and CDR2 FQGNSA. The CDR3 spells CASSSSGTGAYGYTF. The CDR3, as DNA: TGTGCCAGCAGCTCGTCCGGGACAGGGGCCTATGGCTACACCTTC.

This clonotype was counted many times. The V gene is TRBV5-1, the J gene TRBJ1-2, with 7 bases aligning to TRBD1. Trimming cost V 0 bases and J 4 bases; bases outside gene matches: 3. The CDR3 contains 14 residues. The germline V gene has CDR1 SGHRS and CDR2 YFSETQ. CDR3 amino acids: CASSLGSGGYGYTF. CDR3 in DNA: TGCGCCAGCAGCTTGGGATCAGGGGGCTATGGCTACACCTTC.